The present TCR beta chain was sequenced within a study of blood T cell repertoires in COVID-19. Study background: Italy, Spain and the United States were the sources of the convalescent and acute COVID-19 samples.

Germline V lookup: CDR1 MNHEY, CDR2 SMNVEV (reference sequence). This CDR3 is 18 amino acids long. V shed 1 base and J 5 bases; nucleotides not matched to a gene: 12. Original data processing: From reference gene primer amplification, estimates of nucleated cell counts were derived. TCRdb's copy holds only in-frame clones and misses some; the assay was immunoSEQ multiplex PCR. That table gives V, J and clone size, and the DNA gave D and trimming. There are 350,000 to 450,000 clones in the sample; about nine tenths occur only once, and around 1.5% lies in the top ten. The receptor comes from a woman in her 40s with COVID-19, enrolled during active disease. Sequences were obtained from peripheral blood. This rearrangement joins TRBV27 to TRBJ2-1, with TRBD2 matching 9 bases. This CDR3 reads CASSLFFGPGGRDNEQFF. The CDR3 DNA follows: TGTGCCAGCAGTTTATTTTTTGGCCCGGGCGGGAGGGACAATGAGCAGTTCTTC.